These 10 T cell receptor beta chains came from one sample sequenced in a study of blood T cell repertoires in COVID-19 (dated by TCRdb to the early 2020s). Preparation of the library involved the immunoSEQ multiplex PCR assay. TCRdb carries this immuneACCESS record with in-frame sequences only. Its versions omit some clonotypes, under half of them owing to an unresolved V gene in the studies checked, with the rest unexplained. This sample holds over 200,000 clones; 85% to 90% were observed only once. Clones ranked in the top ten supply around 10% of the sample. Sequenced input: peripheral blood. Receptors were obtained from a man over 45 with COVID-19, enrolled during active disease.

The genes are TRBV5-1 and TRBJ1-1; no clear D. Germline V CDR1 and CDR2: SGHRS, YFSETQ. V was shortened by 0 bases and J by 1 base, with 16 bases between the two germline ends. This CDR3 is built from 17 residues. CDR3 sequence (DNA): TGCGCCAGCAGCTTGGAGCCACCCGGGAATAGGAACACTGAAGCTTTCTTT. As protein: CASSLEPPGNRNTEAFF.

The chain carries TRBV24-1 and TRBJ2-5; 7 bases line up with TRBD1. Trimming took 7 bases from V and 0 from J; bases not matched to a gene: 4. This CDR3 region has 14 residues. Per the germline V gene, CDR1 is KGHDR and CDR2 is SFDVKD. The CDR3 region is CATSRGQNQETQYF. CDR3 nucleotides: TGTGCCACCAGCCGGGGACAGAACCAAGAGACCCAGTACTTC.

This chain links TRBV4-2 with TRBJ2-1; no reliable D call. Germline V gene sequence: CDR1 LGHNA, CDR2 YNFKEQ. The CDR3 is made up of 15 amino acids. The germline V and J ends were trimmed by 0 bases and 4 bases, with 10 bases remaining between them. The CDR3 bases are TGTGCCAGCAGCCAAGAGAGCGCGCTTTACAATGAGCAGTTCTTC. Its translation is CASSQESALYNEQFF.

V is TRBV7-2 and J is TRBJ2-7, with 7 bases identical to TRBD1. Germline V gene lookup returns CDR1 SGHTA and CDR2 FQGNSA. The CDR3 spans 15 residues. The ends lost 4 bases at V and 0 bases at J; junction bases unmatched: 6. The CDR3 here is CASSSGQHSSYEQYF. CDR3 in DNA: TGTGCCAGCAGCTCGGGACAGCATTCCTCCTACGAGCAGTACTTC.

The chain has TRBV10-3 and TRBJ1-1, with D uncertain. Germline V gene data show CDR1 as ENHRY and CDR2 as SYGVKD. V lost 4 bases to trimming and J lost 1 base, with 10 bases between them. The length of the CDR3 is 14 residues. This CDR3 is CAISAGRRNTEAFF. The CDR3 nucleotides are TGTGCCATCAGTGCTGGCAGGCGGAACACTGAAGCTTTCTTT.

The chain links TRBV5-4 to TRBJ2-1; the match to TRBD2 covers 11 bases. CDR3 size: 17 residues. V lost 4 bases and J lost 3; bases outside the gene matches: 9. The V gene's germline CDR1 is SGHNT and CDR2 YYREEE (reference sequence). In DNA, the CDR3 is TGTGCCAGCAGCCCGCGACTAGCGGGATCCAACTACAATGAGCAGTTCTTC. It encodes CASSPRLAGSNYNEQFF.

CDR3 sequence (DNA): TGTGCCATCAGTGAAGGACAGGGAGCGGGCACAGATACGCAGTATTTT. It is translated as CAISEGQGAGTDTQYF. The chain joins TRBV10-3 to TRBJ2-3; 8 bases map to TRBD1. Germline V gene data show CDR1 as ENHRY and CDR2 as SYGVKD. The CDR3 is made up of 16 amino acids. Germline trimming cut 3 bases from V and 1 base from J; bases unmatched to any gene: 6.

About this clone itself: The sample carries other DNA sequences with the same CDR3. The chain couples TRBV5-1 to TRBJ2-7; 7 bases align to TRBD2. V dropped 3 bases and J dropped 3; count of bases not matched to a gene: 6. Germline values: CDR1 SGHRS, CDR2 YFSETQ. CDR3 size: 14 residues. CDR3 nucleotide sequence: TGCGCCAGCAGCTACCCCAGGGAGGGCTACGAGCAGTACTTC. Amino acids: CASSYPREGYEQYF. The full variable domain, its missing parts supplied by reference TRBV5-1 and TRBJ2-7, is KAGVTQTPRYLIKTRGQQVTLSCSPISGHRSVSWYQQTPGQGLQFLFEYFSETQRNKGNFPGRFSGRQFSNSRSEMNVSTLELGDSALYLCASSYPREGYEQYFGPGTRLTVT.

This clone was detected only a few times. The rearrangement uses TRBV7-9 and TRBJ2-2, with TRBD2 matching over 8 bases. The germline CDR1 and CDR2 sequences are SEHNR and FQNEAQ (reference sequence). J was trimmed by 1 base and V by 6 bases; bases with no gene match: 4. The CDR3 loop spans 15 amino acids. For the CDR3, the DNA is TGTGCCAGCAGATACACTAGCGGGAACACCGGGGAGCTGTTTTTT. Translating it yields CASRYTSGNTGELFF. Looking up the rest from reference TRBV7-9 and TRBJ2-2 gives the full variable domain: DTGVSQNPRHKITKRGQNVTFRCDPISEHNRLYWYRQTLGQGPEFLTYFQNEAQLEKSRLLSDRFSAERPKGSFSTLEIQRTEQGDSAMYLCASRYTSGNTGELFFGEGSRLTVL.

V and J are TRBV12-3 or TRBV12-4 and TRBJ1-2; 8 positions agree with TRBD1. CDR3 length: 12 amino acids. J gave up 8 bases and V 3 bases, and 2 bases lay outside the gene matches. The CDR3 loop reads CASSFDRGGYTF. The DNA of the CDR3 is TGTGCCAGCAGTTTCGACAGGGGCGGCTACACCTTC.